One and the same sample provided the 26 T cell receptor beta chains below, sequenced in a study of human T cells and chemical hapten exposure. Documented time point: pre-sensitization, week 0. The treatment here: therapeutic diphenylcyclopropenone sensitization with weekly scalp DPC. TCRdb passed the RACE reads through MiXCR, listing each CDR3 protein once. The repertoire consists of more than 300,000 distinct CDR3 sequences, with less than 6.5% occurring once and the leading ten covering approximately 2.4%. This specimen was whole blood, taken in connection with sensitization to the hapten diphenylcyclopropenone (DPC). Receptors were obtained from a woman aged 45 to 65 with alopecia areata. Some clones in this sample may be carry-over from other donors' samples.

In this sample, this clonotype turned up a few times. This sequence joins TRBV21-1 and TRBJ2-7; the table calls TRBD2, which could not be checked here. TRBV21-1 is a listed pseudogene. The CDR3 is 12 residues long. CDR3 protein: CASHGPSDEQYF. Here the CDR3 DNA reads TGTGCCAGCCACGGGCCTTCTGACGAGCAGTACTTC.

The rearrangement links TRBV19 to TRBJ2-5; no clear D. CDR1 is LNHDA and CDR2 is SQIVND in the germline V gene (reference sequence). With 8 bases removed from V and 2 bases from J, the gap between germline ends came to 15 bases. The length of the CDR3 is 14 residues. The DNA of the CDR3 is TGTGCCAGTTCGGAAACTTGGGATCAAGAGACCCAGTACTTC. Its translation: CASSETWDQETQYF.

This clonotype was counted many times. The rearrangement links TRBV3-1 to TRBJ1-4, with D possibly matching TRBD1 (5 bases). V was clipped by 10 bases and J by 8 bases, with 17 bases between them. This CDR3 is built from 13 residues. From germline, CDR1 is LGHDT and CDR2 YNNKEL (reference sequence). The CDR3 DNA reads TGTGCCACCGCGGGGGGGTATGGAGAAAAACTGTTTTTT. Encoded protein: CATAGGYGEKLFF.

This clonotype was seen repeatedly, ten times or more. V gene TRBV12-3 or TRBV12-4 combines with J gene TRBJ1-2; a weak D match, TRBD1 (6 bases). This CDR3 contains 13 residues. The germline V and J ends were trimmed by 6 bases and 3 bases, with 11 bases remaining between them. The CDR3 protein is CASSAQGYYGYTF. In DNA, the CDR3 is TGTGCCAGCAGCGCACAGGGCTACTATGGCTACACCTTC.

This clonotype has only a few counts. J is TRBJ2-7 and V is TRBV7-9; no firm D call. With 5 bases removed from V and 7 bases from J, the gap between germline ends came to 12 bases. CDR1 and CDR2 (germline): SEHNR, FQNEAQ (reference sequence). The CDR3 has 12 amino acids. CDR3 sequence: CASSMTGREQYF. For the CDR3, the DNA is TGTGCCAGCAGCATGACTGGAAGGGAGCAGTACTTC.

In its sample, this clonotype was seen a few times. The J gene is TRBJ2-1, the V gene TRBV4-3; D possibly corresponds to TRBD1 (6 bases). The CDR3 sequence is 12 residues long. V was cut by 1 base and J by 10 bases, with 8 bases left in between. Looked up from germline, CDR1 is LGHNA and CDR2 is YSLEER. The CDR3 spells CASSQGQAEQFF. CDR3 bases: TGCGCCAGCAGCCAAGGACAGGCCGAGCAGTTCTTC.

This clonotype was detected many times. This chain links TRBV11-2 with TRBJ2-4; the D gene is possibly TRBD2 (5 bases). The V gene's germline CDR1 is SGHAT and CDR2 FQNNGV. Trimming removed 6 bases at V and 6 bases at J, with 15 bases between. This CDR3 region has 14 residues. The CDR3 nucleotides read TGTGCCAGCAGTCGAGGACTCCGAGGAAACATTCAGTACTTC. This gives the protein CASSRGLRGNIQYF.

This clonotype was recorded many times. V is TRBV5-1 and J is TRBJ1-6; D not resolved. The CDR3 totals 16 residues. CDR1 is SGHRS and CDR2 is YFSETQ in the germline V gene. V was pared by 0 bases and J by 1 base, with 8 bases between. The CDR3 nucleotides are TGCGCCAGCAGCTTGGAAGGGTGGTCCTATAATTCACCCCTCCACTTT. Its translation is CASSLEGWSYNSPLHF.

This clonotype was observed many times. This sequence joins TRBV5-1 and TRBJ2-7; 7 bases are a match to TRBD1. The germline gives CDR1 SGHRS, CDR2 YFSETQ. V was pared by 2 bases and J by 3 bases, with 5 bases of the junction left unmatched. This CDR3 is 14 amino acids long. The CDR3 nucleotides are TGCGCCAGCAGCTTACCGGGACAGTTCTACGAGCAGTACTTC. Translating it yields CASSLPGQFYEQYF. The full variable domain, its missing parts supplied by reference TRBV5-1 and TRBJ2-7, is KAGVTQTPRYLIKTRGQQVTLSCSPISGHRSVSWYQQTPGQGLQFLFEYFSETQRNKGNFPGRFSGRQFSNSRSEMNVSTLELGDSALYLCASSLPGQFYEQYFGPGTRLTVT.

The sample holds a few counts of this clonotype. The gene calls are TRBV5-1 and TRBJ2-1, with 14 bases identical to TRBD2. The germline V gene encodes CDR1 SGHRS and CDR2 YFSETQ. The junction had 11 bases not matched to a gene; V was cut back by 4 bases and J by 2 bases. CDR3 size: 19 residues. CDR3: CASSTGGLAGGRPYNEQFF. For the CDR3, the DNA is TGCGCCAGCAGCACCGGCGGACTAGCGGGGGGAAGGCCCTACAATGAGCAGTTCTTC.

J is TRBJ2-3 and V is TRBV13; D gene ambiguous. The V end lost 0 bases, the J end lost 2 bases, and 9 bases lay between the germline ends. The germline CDR1 and CDR2 sequences are PRHDT and FYEKMQ (reference sequence). This CDR3 is 15 amino acids long. CDR3 region: CASSLGVEFTDTQYF. CDR3 sequence (DNA): TGTGCCAGCAGCTTAGGAGTGGAGTTCACAGATACGCAGTATTTT.

V and J are TRBV11-3 and TRBJ2-1; D is ambiguous. The germline gives CDR1 SGHNT, CDR2 YENEEA. The CDR3 is made up of 14 amino acids. V lost 2 bases, J lost 8 bases, and 13 bases lay in between. The CDR3 here is CASSLRAVNDEQFF. CDR3 DNA sequence: TGTGCCAGCAGCTTAAGGGCCGTGAACGATGAGCAGTTCTTC.

About this clonotype: A read error may produce the germline difference seen at one junction end. This sequence joins TRBV2 and TRBJ2-7; no clear D gene. Per the germline V gene, CDR1 is SNHLY and CDR2 is FYNNEI. The CDR3 extends over 10 amino acids. The CDR3 here is CASGTVPTPF. The CDR3 DNA follows: TGTGCCAGCGGTACGGTGCCGACCCCCTTC. The full variable domain, its missing parts supplied by reference TRBV2 and TRBJ2-7, is EPEVTQTPSHQVTQMGQEVILRCVPISNHLYFYWYRQILGQKVEFLVSFYNNEISEKSEIFDDQFSVERPDGSNFTLKIRSTKLEDSAMYFCASGTVPTPFGPGTRLTVT.

At least ten counts were recorded for this clonotype. The chain joins TRBV6-1 to TRBJ2-3, with D perhaps TRBD2 (5 bases). Trimming shortened V by 2 bases and J by 2 bases, and 11 bases separated the two germline ends. In germline, CDR1 is MNHNS, CDR2 SASEGT. The CDR3 spans 15 residues. CDR3 in amino acids: CASSEREGVTDTQYF. The DNA for the CDR3 is TGTGCCAGCAGTGAAAGAGAGGGTGTCACAGATACGCAGTATTTT.

At least ten counts were recorded for this clonotype. This chain connects TRBV12-3 or TRBV12-4 to TRBJ1-6; D gene uncertain. Trimming left V 4 bases short and J 10 bases short, with 8 bases between. This CDR3 comprises 12 residues. The CDR3 sequence is CASSSGISPLHF. The DNA for the CDR3 is TGTGCCAGCAGTTCGGGTATATCACCCCTCCACTTT.

In its sample, this clonotype was seen many times. This chain joins TRBV28 and TRBJ1-5, with a weak D call TRBD1 (5 bases). The germline V gene has CDR1 MDHEN and CDR2 SYDVKM. This CDR3 comprises 18 residues. The V end was cut by 1 base, the J end by 0 bases, with 16 bases between. CDR3 residues: CASSLYHGDGFSNQPQHF. The CDR3 region has the DNA TGTGCCAGCAGTTTATACCACGGGGACGGATTTAGCAATCAGCCCCAGCATTTT. The whole variable domain, remainder taken from reference TRBV28 and TRBJ1-5, is DVKVTQSSRYLVKRTGEKVFLECVQDMDHENMFWYRQDPGLGLRLIYFSYDVKMKEKGDIPEGYSVSREKKERFSLILESASTNQTSMYLCASSLYHGDGFSNQPQHFGDGTRLSIL.

The chain uses TRBV6-1 and TRBJ2-1; no definite D call. Germline assignment: CDR1 MNHNS and CDR2 SASEGT. The CDR3 sequence is 12 residues long. V dropped 10 bases and J dropped 4 bases, with 11 bases sitting between them. The CDR3, as DNA: TGTGCCACCCTGGACCGATACAATGAGCAGTTCTTC. Translation gives CATLDRYNEQFF.

This clonotype appeared many times. The rearrangement uses TRBV20-1 and TRBJ2-1; 8 bases align to TRBD2. Germline V gene lookup returns CDR1 DFQATT and CDR2 SNEGSKA (reference sequence). The CDR3 contains 14 residues. The junction had 1 base not matched to a gene; V was cut back by 3 bases and J by 0 bases. CDR3 DNA: TGCAGTGCTAGGGGGACTAGCTCCTACAATGAGCAGTTCTTC. Translated, it gives CSARGTSSYNEQFF.

This clonotype was picked up many times. This chain joins TRBV6-2 or TRBV6-3 and TRBJ2-1; 11 bases map to TRBD2. Germline loops: CDR1 MNHEY, CDR2 SVGEGT. The trim removed 5 bases at V and 8 bases at J, leaving 11 bases unmatched. This CDR3 contains 16 residues. CDR3 protein: CASSPIAGGPWDEQFF. Written as DNA, the CDR3 is TGTGCCAGCAGTCCTATAGCGGGAGGGCCATGGGATGAGCAGTTCTTC.

V usage is TRBV21-1 and J usage is TRBJ2-7; the D segment call TRBD1 is taken from the table without a DNA check. TRBV21-1 is deemed a pseudogene. The CDR3 extends over 16 amino acids. In nucleotides, the CDR3 is TGTGCCAGCAGCACTGCGGGGGATTTAAGCTCCTACGAGCAGTACTTC. Translation gives CASSTAGDLSSYEQYF.

This clonotype appeared many times. The J gene is TRBJ1-2, the V gene TRBV6-5, with a weak D call TRBD1 (5 bases). CDR1 is MNHEY, CDR2 SVGAGI, per germline. V lost 6 bases and J lost 5, with 16 bases in between. This CDR3 region has 14 residues. The CDR3 DNA sequence: TGTGCCAGCAGCCCTGACAGAGCCCCATATGGCTACACCTTC. Its translation is CASSPDRAPYGYTF.

This clonotype showed up many times. The chain combines TRBV14 with TRBJ1-1; the D is unclear. Trimming left V 0 bases short and J 1 base short, with 3 bases between. The CDR3 has 13 residues. Germline CDR1 SGHDN, CDR2 FVKESK. CDR3 region: CASSQDQNTEAFF. In DNA, the CDR3 is TGTGCCAGCAGCCAAGATCAGAACACTGAAGCTTTCTTT.

This clonotype was counted ten times or more. This rearrangement joins TRBV11-2 to TRBJ2-1, with TRBD1 matching over 9 bases. CDR3 size: 15 residues. After removal of 3 bases from V and 6 bases from J, the junction contained 6 bases not matched to a gene. In germline, CDR1 is SGHAT, CDR2 FQNNGV. The CDR3 is CASSFRDRVGNEQFF. The CDR3 DNA follows: TGTGCCAGCAGCTTCCGGGACAGGGTCGGCAATGAGCAGTTCTTC.

V and J are TRBV29-1 and TRBJ1-2; D is ambiguous. The germline V gene encodes CDR1 SQVTM and CDR2 ANQGSEA. V lost 3 bases and J lost 2, with 7 bases in between. The CDR3 runs 12 residues. CDR3 DNA sequence: TGCAGCGTTGAGTCGGGGAACTATGGCTACACCTTC. This translates into CSVESGNYGYTF.

This clonotype came up many times. The rearrangement joins TRBV3-1 to TRBJ2-1, with D uncertain. The CDR3 is 15 residues long. Germline CDR1 and CDR2: LGHDT and YNNKEL (reference sequence). V dropped 4 bases and J dropped 3 bases, with 13 bases sitting between them. CDR3 sequence (DNA): TGTGCCAGCAGCCCACCCGACCCGCACTACAATGAGCAGTTCTTC. This sequence encodes CASSPPDPHYNEQFF.

On this clonotype: This clone may be a read error of a much larger clone one base away. V gene TRBV13 combines with J gene TRBJ1-1; D is undetermined. The CDR3 has 15 residues. Germline lookup yields CDR1 PRHDT and CDR2 FYEKMQ (reference sequence). The V end was cut by 0 bases, the J end by 0 bases, with 8 bases between. CDR3 nucleotide sequence: TGTGCCAGCAGCTTAGGATGGGGTATGAACACTGAAGCTTTCTTT. Its translation is CASSLGWGMNTEAFF.